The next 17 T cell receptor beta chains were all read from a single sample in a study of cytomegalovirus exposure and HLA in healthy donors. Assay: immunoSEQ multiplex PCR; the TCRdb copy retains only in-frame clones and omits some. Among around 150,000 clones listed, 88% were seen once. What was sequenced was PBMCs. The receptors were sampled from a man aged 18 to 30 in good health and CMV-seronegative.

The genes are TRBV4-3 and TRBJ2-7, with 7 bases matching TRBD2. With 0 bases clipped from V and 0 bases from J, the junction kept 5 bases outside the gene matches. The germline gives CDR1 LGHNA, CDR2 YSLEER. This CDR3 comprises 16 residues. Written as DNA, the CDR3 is TGCGCCAGCAGCCAAGATCTATCGGGGGGCTCCTACGAGCAGTACTTC. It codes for CASSQDLSGGSYEQYF.

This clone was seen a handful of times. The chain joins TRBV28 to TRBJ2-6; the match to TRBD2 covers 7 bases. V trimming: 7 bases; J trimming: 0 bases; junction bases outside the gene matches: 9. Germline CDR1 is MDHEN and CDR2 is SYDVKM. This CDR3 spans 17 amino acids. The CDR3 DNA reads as TGTGCCAGCACCCCGGGGGGTATCGTCTCTGGGGCCAACGTCCTGACTTTC. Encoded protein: CASTPGGIVSGANVLTF.

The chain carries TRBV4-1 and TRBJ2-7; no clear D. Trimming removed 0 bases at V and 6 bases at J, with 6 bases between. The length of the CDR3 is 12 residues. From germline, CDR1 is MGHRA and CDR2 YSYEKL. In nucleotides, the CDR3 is TGCGCCAGCAGCCAAGACCTGAGCGAGCAGTACTTC. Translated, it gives CASSQDLSEQYF.

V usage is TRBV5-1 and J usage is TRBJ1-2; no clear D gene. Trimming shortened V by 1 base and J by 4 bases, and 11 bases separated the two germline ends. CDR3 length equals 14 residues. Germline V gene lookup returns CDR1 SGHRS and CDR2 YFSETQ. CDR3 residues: CASSLNLGGYGYTF. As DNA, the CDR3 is TGCGCCAGCAGCTTGAACCTCGGAGGCTATGGCTACACCTTC.

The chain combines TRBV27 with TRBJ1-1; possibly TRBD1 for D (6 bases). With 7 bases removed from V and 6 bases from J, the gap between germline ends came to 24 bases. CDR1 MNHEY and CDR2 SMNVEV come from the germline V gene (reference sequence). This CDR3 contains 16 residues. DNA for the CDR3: TGTGCCAGCAACGGGCCAGGGGTATCCGGCGGCCCTGAAGCTTTCTTT. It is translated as CASNGPGVSGGPEAFF.

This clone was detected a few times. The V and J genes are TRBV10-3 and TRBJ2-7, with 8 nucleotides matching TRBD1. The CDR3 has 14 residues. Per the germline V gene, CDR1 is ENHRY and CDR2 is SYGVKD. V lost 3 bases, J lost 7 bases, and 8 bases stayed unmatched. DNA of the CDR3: TGTGCCATCAGTGATTACCAGGGGGCGTATGAGCAGTACTTC. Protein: CAISDYQGAYEQYF.

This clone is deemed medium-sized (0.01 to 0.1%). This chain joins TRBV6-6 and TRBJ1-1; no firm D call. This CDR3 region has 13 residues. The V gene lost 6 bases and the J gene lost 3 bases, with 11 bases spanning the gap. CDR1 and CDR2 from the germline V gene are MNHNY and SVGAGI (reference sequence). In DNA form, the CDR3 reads TGTGCCAGCAGCTCCGAGGATTACACTGAAGCTTTCTTT. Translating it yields CASSSEDYTEAFF.

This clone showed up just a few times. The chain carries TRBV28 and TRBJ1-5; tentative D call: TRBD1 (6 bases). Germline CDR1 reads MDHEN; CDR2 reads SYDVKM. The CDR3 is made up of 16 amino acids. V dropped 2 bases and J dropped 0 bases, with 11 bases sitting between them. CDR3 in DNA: TGTGCCAGCAGTTTACGGACAGACTATAGCAATCAGCCCCAGCATTTT. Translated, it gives CASSLRTDYSNQPQHF.

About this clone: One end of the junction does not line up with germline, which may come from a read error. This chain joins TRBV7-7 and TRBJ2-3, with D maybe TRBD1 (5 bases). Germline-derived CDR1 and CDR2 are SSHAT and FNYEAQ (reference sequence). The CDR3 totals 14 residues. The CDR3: CASSPGHSTDTQYF. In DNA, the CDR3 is TGTGCTAGCAGCCCCGGACACAGCACAGATACGCAGTATTTT.

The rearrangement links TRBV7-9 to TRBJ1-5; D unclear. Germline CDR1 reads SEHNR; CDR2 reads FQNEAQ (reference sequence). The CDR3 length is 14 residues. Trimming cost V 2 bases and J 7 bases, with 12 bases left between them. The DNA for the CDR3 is TGTGCCAGCAGCTTATCCCCAGAGGAGCAGCCCCAGCATTTT. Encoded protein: CASSLSPEEQPQHF.

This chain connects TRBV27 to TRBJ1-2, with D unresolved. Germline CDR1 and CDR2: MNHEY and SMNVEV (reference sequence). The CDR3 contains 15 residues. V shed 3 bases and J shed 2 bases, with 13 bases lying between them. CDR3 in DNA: TGTGCCAGCAGTTTCGCTCGAGCGGCCAACTATGGCTACACCTTC. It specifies CASSFARAANYGYTF.

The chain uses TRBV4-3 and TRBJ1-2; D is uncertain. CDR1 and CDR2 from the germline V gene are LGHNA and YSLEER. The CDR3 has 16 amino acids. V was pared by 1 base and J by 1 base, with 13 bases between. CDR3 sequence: CASSQGRVGVNYGYTF. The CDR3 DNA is TGCGCCAGCAGCCAAGGTCGAGTGGGAGTTAACTATGGCTACACCTTC.

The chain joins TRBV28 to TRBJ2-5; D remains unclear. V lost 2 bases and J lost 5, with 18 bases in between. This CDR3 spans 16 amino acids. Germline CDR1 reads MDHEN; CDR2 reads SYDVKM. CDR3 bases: TGTGCCAGCAGTTTAATAGGCCCCGGAACCGGGGAGACCCAGTACTTC. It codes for CASSLIGPGTGETQYF.

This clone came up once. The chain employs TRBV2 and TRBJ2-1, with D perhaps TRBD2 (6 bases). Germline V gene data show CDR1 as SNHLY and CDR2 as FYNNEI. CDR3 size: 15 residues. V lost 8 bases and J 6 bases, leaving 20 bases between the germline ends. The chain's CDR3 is CASLASASRSNEQFF. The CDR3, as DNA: TGTGCCAGCTTGGCTAGCGCTTCGCGTAGCAATGAGCAGTTCTTC.

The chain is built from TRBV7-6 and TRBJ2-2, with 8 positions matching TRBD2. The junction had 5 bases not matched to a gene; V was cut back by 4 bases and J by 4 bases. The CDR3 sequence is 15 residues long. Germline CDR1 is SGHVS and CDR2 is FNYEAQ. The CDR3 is CASSSPGGVTGELFF. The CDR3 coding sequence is TGTGCCAGCAGCTCACCGGGGGGGGTCACCGGGGAGCTGTTTTTT.

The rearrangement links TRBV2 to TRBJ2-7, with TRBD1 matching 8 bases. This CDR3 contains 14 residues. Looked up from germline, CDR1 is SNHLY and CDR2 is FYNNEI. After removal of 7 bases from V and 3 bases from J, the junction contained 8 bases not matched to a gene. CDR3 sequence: CASNEPGGLYEQYV. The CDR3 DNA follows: TGTGCCAGCAATGAGCCAGGGGGCCTCTACGAGCAGTACGTC.

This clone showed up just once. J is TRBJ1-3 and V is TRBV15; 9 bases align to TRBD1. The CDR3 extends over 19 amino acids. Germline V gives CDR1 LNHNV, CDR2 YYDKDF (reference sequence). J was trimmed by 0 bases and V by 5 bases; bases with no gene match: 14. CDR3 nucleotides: TGTGCCACCAGCGACCGAGGACAGGGGCTCCTATACTCTGGAAACACCATATATTTT. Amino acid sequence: CATSDRGQGLLYSGNTIYF.